The 17 T cell receptor beta chains reported below all come from one sample, sequenced in a study of naive and memory T cell subsets (dated by TCRdb to the late 2010s). Libraries were built with UMI-ligation and nested PCR. Sequencing was performed on an Illumina MiSeq. To cover both TRBC1 and TRBC2, the beta constant-region primer consisted of an equimolar mix of two oligonucleotides. The ligated cDNA went through four rounds of PCR with nested alpha and beta constant-region primers together with the SP2 primer. The public sequencing data were trimmed at Q25 with fastp and processed into clonotypes with MiXCR by TCRdb, which kept only in-frame beta chains. Here each entry gathers all rows of one CDR3 protein and keeps the most common genes and DNA. The sample table contains approximately 150,000 distinct CDR3 sequences; only one count was recorded for approximately 20% of them. Approximately 0.63% of the sample lies in the top ten.

On the study overall, not on this receptor specifically: A few larger clonotypes were present in naive repertoires, particularly the CD8 repertoires, and these clonotypes were possibly memory cells re-expressing CD45RA.

The antigens these receptors bind are not known. Material for sequencing was naive CD8+ T cells from blood. The cell subset or site label on this specimen signifies: naive T cells, CD45RA high CD27+. The receptors here all came from a human donor in good health.

This clonotype was seen only a few times. V gene TRBV11-2 combines with J gene TRBJ2-7, with 8 bases aligning to TRBD1. The CDR3 has 15 amino acids. Trimming at V came to 7 bases and at J to 2 bases, leaving 10 bases not matched to a gene. Germline CDR1 and CDR2: SGHAT and FQNNGV. CDR3 sequence (DNA): TGTGCCAGCAAACCCGACAGGGGCTTCCCCTACGAGCAGTACTTC. Residues: CASKPDRGFPYEQYF.

The genes are TRBV29-1 and TRBJ2-1; 9 positions match TRBD2. V shed 0 bases, J shed 6 bases, and the junction held 6 bases outside the gene matches. Germline V gene sequence: CDR1 SQVTM, CDR2 ANQGSEA. There are 15 residues in the CDR3. As DNA, the CDR3 is TGCAGCGTTGAAGATGGCCCTAGCGGGATCAATGAGCAGTTCTTC. Amino acid sequence: CSVEDGPSGINEQFF.

This chain joins TRBV7-9 and TRBJ2-4, with D possibly TRBD2 on 5 matching bases. The CDR3 is 13 amino acids. The germline CDR1 and CDR2 sequences are SEHNR and FQNEAQ (reference sequence). Trimming cost V 10 bases and J 8 bases, with 18 bases left between them. CDR3 sequence: CATAPGILDIQYF. CDR3 in DNA: TGTGCCACCGCCCCGGGGATCTTAGACATTCAGTACTTC.

Note on this clonotype: A single base separates this from a much larger clone, so it may be a read error. The V call is TRBV12-3 or TRBV12-4, the J call TRBJ2-2; D remains ambiguous. Between the trimmed V and J ends, which lost 3 bases and 2 bases, there was a span of 10 bases. The CDR3 covers 15 residues. This chain's CDR3 is CASSFDSINTGELFF. CDR3 DNA sequence: TGTGCCAGCAGTTTCGACTCGATTAACACCGGGGAGCTGTTTTTT.

The rearrangement joins TRBV29-1 to TRBJ2-3, with D perhaps TRBD1 (6 bases). Trimming cost V 6 bases and J 2 bases, with 18 bases left between them. The CDR3 contains 15 residues. The germline CDR1 and CDR2 sequences are SQVTM and ANQGSEA. The CDR3 sequence: CSVRKSQGITDTQYF. DNA of the CDR3: TGCAGCGTCCGAAAGTCCCAGGGGATCACAGATACGCAGTATTTT.

V gene TRBV7-9 combines with J gene TRBJ2-1; 8 nucleotides agree with TRBD2. The CDR3 loop spans 15 amino acids. From germline, CDR1 is SEHNR and CDR2 FQNEAQ (reference sequence). The J segment lost 3 bases and the V segment lost 5 bases, leaving 6 bases of the junction unmatched. The CDR3 spells CASSPSGRVYNEQFF. CDR3 DNA sequence: TGTGCCAGCAGCCCAAGCGGGAGAGTCTACAATGAGCAGTTCTTC. Based on the CDR3 plus reference TRBV7-9 and TRBJ2-1, the full variable domain is DTGVSQNPRHKITKRGQNVTFRCDPISEHNRLYWYRQTLGQGPEFLTYFQNEAQLEKSRLLSDRFSAERPKGSFSTLEIQRTEQGDSAMYLCASSPSGRVYNEQFFGPGTRLTVL.

The chain links TRBV5-5 to TRBJ2-3, with TRBD1 matching 8 bases. Unmatched junction bases numbered 5, after V lost 4 bases and J lost 1 base. Germline V gene data show CDR1 as SGHKS and CDR2 as YYEKEE (reference sequence). CDR3 length equals 15 residues. Here the CDR3 reads CASSRGQGRTDTQYF. Written as DNA, the CDR3 is TGTGCCAGCAGCCGCGGACAGGGACGCACAGATACGCAGTATTTT.

The V and J genes are TRBV28 and TRBJ2-4, with D unclear. Per germline, CDR1 MDHEN and CDR2 SYDVKM. V lost 3 bases and J lost 0, with 9 bases in between. The CDR3 is made up of 15 amino acids. CDR3 residues: CASSFPTIAKNIQYF. For the CDR3, the DNA is TGTGCCAGCAGTTTTCCCACGATAGCCAAAAACATTCAGTACTTC. Using reference TRBV28 and TRBJ2-4 for the parts outside the CDR3, the full variable domain is DVKVTQSSRYLVKRTGEKVFLECVQDMDHENMFWYRQDPGLGLRLIYFSYDVKMKEKGDIPEGYSVSREKKERFSLILESASTNQTSMYLCASSFPTIAKNIQYFGAGTRLSVL.

Comments on this clonotype: Lacking the conserved final phenylalanine or tryptophan, this CDR3 likely reflects a read error. The chain uses TRBV20-1 and TRBJ2-7; maybe TRBD2 (6 bases). Trimming took 4 bases from V and 2 from J, leaving 15 bases between them. Germline-derived CDR1 and CDR2 are DFQATT and SNEGSKA (reference sequence). This CDR3 comprises 14 residues. In nucleotides, the CDR3 is TGCAGTGCTATGATTGGACTACAAACCTACGAGCAGTACTCC. It encodes CSAMIGLQTYEQYS.

This clonotype occurred a few times. The rearrangement joins TRBV27 to TRBJ2-7; D may be TRBD2 (7 bases). Germline V CDR1 and CDR2: MNHEY, SMNVEV (reference sequence). Trimming cost V 6 bases and J 7 bases, with 22 bases left between them. The CDR3 length is 15 residues. CDR3 region: CASSPIGGRVAEQYF. DNA for the CDR3: TGTGCCAGCAGCCCTATAGGGGGGAGGGTAGCTGAGCAGTACTTC.

This clonotype turned up a few times. The chain links TRBV10-3 to TRBJ2-1, with 15 bases that match TRBD2. J gave up 6 bases and V 7 bases, and 7 bases lay outside the gene matches. This CDR3 comprises 16 residues. Germline V gives CDR1 ENHRY, CDR2 SYGVKD. The DNA of the CDR3 is TGTGCCATCATTAGGACTAGCGGGAGGGCTAGCAATGAGCAGTTCTTC. This codes for CAIIRTSGRASNEQFF.

This clonotype was counted only a few times. The chain combines TRBV6-2 or TRBV6-3 with TRBJ2-1, with no clear D. Germline values: CDR1 MNHEY, CDR2 SVGEGT. Trimming pared 0 bases from V and 4 bases from J, leaving 7 bases between. This CDR3 is 14 amino acids long. Here the CDR3 reads CASSYSSDYNEQFF. The CDR3 DNA follows: TGTGCCAGCAGTTACTCGTCAGATTACAATGAGCAGTTCTTC.

This rearrangement joins TRBV28 to TRBJ2-7, with TRBD2 matching over 16 bases. This CDR3 is built from 19 residues. Germline V CDR1 and CDR2: MDHEN, SYDVKM. V trimming: 6 bases; J trimming: 2 bases; junction bases outside the gene matches: 13. The CDR3 region is CASSSVGTSGRALPYEQYF. The CDR3 bases are TGTGCCAGCAGCTCCGTCGGGACTAGCGGGAGGGCCTTGCCCTACGAGCAGTACTTC.

This chain uses TRBV28 with TRBJ1-1; maybe TRBD1 (6 bases). CDR3 length: 16 amino acids. Germline V gene data show CDR1 as MDHEN and CDR2 as SYDVKM. V lost 5 bases to trimming and J lost 1 base, with 17 bases between them. The CDR3 loop reads CASSPRDHRENTEAFF. For the CDR3, the DNA is TGTGCCAGCAGTCCCCGTGACCACAGGGAGAACACTGAAGCTTTCTTT. Supplemented by reference TRBV28 and TRBJ1-1, the full variable domain reads DVKVTQSSRYLVKRTGEKVFLECVQDMDHENMFWYRQDPGLGLRLIYFSYDVKMKEKGDIPEGYSVSREKKERFSLILESASTNQTSMYLCASSPRDHRENTEAFFGQGTRLTVV.

This clonotype was counted between two and nine times. The chain carries TRBV24-1 and TRBJ2-7, with D uncertain. V gave up 5 bases and J gave up 7 bases, with 17 bases separating them. The CDR3 has 14 amino acids. Germline CDR1 KGHDR, CDR2 SFDVKD. CDR3 nucleotides: TGTGCCACCAGTGGCCAACCCTCGTCCTGGGAGCAGTACTTC. It codes for CATSGQPSSWEQYF.

The chain recombines TRBV27 with TRBJ1-1, with a tentative D call TRBD1 (5 bases). The V end lost 3 bases, the J end lost 3 bases, and 14 bases lay between the germline ends. CDR1 is MNHEY and CDR2 is SMNVEV in the germline V gene (reference sequence). The CDR3 runs to 15 residues. CDR3 in amino acids: CASSFGTGGDTEAFF. The CDR3 DNA sequence: TGTGCCAGCAGTTTTGGCACAGGAGGCGACACTGAAGCTTTCTTT.

The chain links TRBV6-6 to TRBJ2-2; D gene unclear. Deletions cut 0 bases from V and 7 bases from J, with 3 bases between. The CDR3 extends over 12 amino acids. Germline loops: CDR1 MNHNY, CDR2 SVGAGI (reference sequence). CDR3 DNA: TGTGCCAGCAGTTACTCCGACGGGGAGCTGTTTTTT. Translated, it gives CASSYSDGELFF.